This T cell receptor beta chain comes out of a study of T-cell reconstitution after alpha-beta-depleted transplantation in children. As it was prepared, the TCRbeta library received unique molecular identifiers. TCRdb ran MiXCR on the PCR reads and lists one entry per CDR3 protein. The top ten clones hold 10% to 11% of a sample with 250,000 to 400,000 distinct CDR3 sequences, approximately 23% of them seen once. The CDR3 extends over 14 amino acids. V lost 3 bases, J lost 12 bases, and 11 bases stayed unmatched. The germline gives CDR1 SGHRS, CDR2 YFSETQ. The TCR sequence derives from a male patient between 10 and 17 years old who had a stem cell transplant for acute lymphoblastic leukemia, so the T cells may come from the graft donor. The sequencing used PBMCs, mostly from graft donor cells, collected 180 days after TCRalphabeta/CD19-depleted stem cell transplant. This chain links TRBV5-1 with TRBJ2-1; 8 bases fit TRBD1. DNA for the CDR3: TGCGCCAGCAGCTCGACAGGGGTCCGAACGGCGCAGTTCTTC. It codes for CASSSTGVRTAQFF.